This T cell receptor beta chain comes out of a study of shared clonotypes between healthy human individuals (TCRdb year 2020). Some background on the complete study: Three men and two women, aged 18 to 49 years, made up the cohort. The study deeply sequenced blood TCR repertoires of about 5 healthy adults to estimate repertoire size and the extent of clonotype sharing between individuals. Different laboratories and diverse techniques were used to prepare libraries and sequence TCR repertoires, to increase sequencing depth and limit assay-specific biases. Per donor, leukapheresis produced somewhere between about 0.85 and 8.9 billion PBMCs.

V is clipped by 3 bases and J by 1 base, and the sequence between their germline boundaries is 9 bases long. The CDR3 numbers 15 residues from cysteine through phenylalanine. The only DNA kept is the CDR3, 45 bases in frame from the first base. CDR1 and CDR2 are drawn from the germline V gene: SGHTA, FQGNSA. Points on this clone: What this receptor recognizes is not known. No much larger clone is present one base from it, and per-base qualities are unavailable.

General findings and caveats noted by the study authors: Only blood was sampled, and tissue TCR repertoires likely differ from those in blood. The genetic and exposure-history diversity represented was limited by the small number of donors. Pairwise subsampling indicated that sequencing depth was expected to affect the degree of clonotype sharing among donors.

Donors were healthy HIV-negative adults with no recently reported acute infections or vaccinations. Every donor was a Caucasian adult residing in Nashville, Tennessee, USA. For unsorted samples, roughly 90 million PBMCs were counted, and genomic DNA was extracted using the QIAamp DNA Blood Mini kit. Blood was collected by leukapheresis, and PBMCs were isolated by Ficoll-Histopaque density gradient centrifugation and then cryopreserved in liquid nitrogen vapor phase. TCR CDR3 regions were amplified from genomic DNA by multiplex PCR using the deep immunoSEQ assay. For each cell subset, the extracted genomic DNA was distributed evenly across all wells of several immunoSEQ 96-well plates, and each plate served as one replicate. For unsorted PBMC, each replicate PCR was loaded with roughly 330 ng genomic DNA, equivalent to about 30,000 T cell genomes. Genomic DNA from unsorted PBMC was sequenced over ten immunoSEQ deep assay plates. The purified libraries were quantified using a Qubit 3.0 fluorometer, sized with a Bioanalyzer 2100, and then quantified again using the KAPA Library Quantification kit. Every immunoSEQ 96-well plate was sequenced on a separate single-read 150-cycle Illumina NextSeq 550 flow cell. The authors' analysis ran thus. The immunoSEQ output contained only junctional sequences without quality scores, so filtering could not match that applied to full-length reads. To assign V/J genes and CDR3, sequences were annotated against IMGT germline references using PyIR, a Python wrapper for IgBLAST v1.9. Any read was removed if the V/J assignment was weak (E-value above 1e-6), the CDR3 was missing, or the read contained stop codons, out-of-frame junctions, or ambiguous translated residues. V3J clonotypes were defined by identical inferred V gene, J gene, and CDR3 amino acid sequence. Percentage overlap between repertoires was calculated by dividing the number of shared unique clonotypes by the size of the smaller repertoire. RTK rarefaction, the Chao1 estimator, and Recon v2.1 estimates of unobserved clonotypes were used to assess repertoire richness. TCRdb obtained this table from immuneACCESS and retained in-frame rearrangements with V and J assigned. These tables miss some clones; where compared with another copy, unresolved V genes account for less than half of the shortfall, and the remainder is unexplained. D and trimming were read from the DNA, whereas the V and J calls and clone size are those reported in that table. The sample includes over 400,000 clones, with roughly 80% observed a single time. Approximately 12% of the sample goes to the ten largest clones.

Sequenced: PBMCs. This sequence uses TRBV7-2 and TRBJ2-2; no D gene call is confident. This sequence was found in a woman in her forties in good health. Some clones in this sample may be carry-over from other donors' samples. The bases read TGTGCCAGCAGCTTGGGAAGAGTGAACACCGGGGAGCTGTTTTTT. Translated, this gives CASSLGRVNTGELFF. With the rest looked up from the reference TRBV7-2 and TRBJ2-2 genes rather than sequenced, the full variable domain is GAGVSQSPSNKVTEKGKDVELRCDPISGHTALYWYRQSLGQGLEFLIYFQGNSAPDKSGLPSDRFSAERTGGSVSTLTIQRTQQEDSAVYLCASSLGRVNTGELFFGEGSRLTVL.